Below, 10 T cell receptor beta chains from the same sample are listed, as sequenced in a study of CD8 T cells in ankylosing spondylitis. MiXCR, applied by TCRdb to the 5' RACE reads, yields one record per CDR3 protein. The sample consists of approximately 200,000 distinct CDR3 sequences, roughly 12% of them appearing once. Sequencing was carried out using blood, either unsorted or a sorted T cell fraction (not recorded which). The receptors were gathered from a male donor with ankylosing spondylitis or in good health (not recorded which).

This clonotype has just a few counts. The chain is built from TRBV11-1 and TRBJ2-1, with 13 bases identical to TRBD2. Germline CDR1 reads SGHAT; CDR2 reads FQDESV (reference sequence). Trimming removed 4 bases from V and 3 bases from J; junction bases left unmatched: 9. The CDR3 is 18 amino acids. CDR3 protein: CASSSGTSGALIYNEQFF. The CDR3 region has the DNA TGTGCCAGCAGCTCCGGGACTAGCGGGGCTTTAATCTACAATGAGCAGTTCTTC.

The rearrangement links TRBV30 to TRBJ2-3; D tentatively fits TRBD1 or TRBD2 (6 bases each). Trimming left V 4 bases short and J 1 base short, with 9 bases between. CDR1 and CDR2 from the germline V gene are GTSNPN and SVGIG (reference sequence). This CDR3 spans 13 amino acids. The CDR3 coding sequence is TGTGCCTGGACTAGGGGGGGCACAGATACGCAGTATTTT. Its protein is CAWTRGGTDTQYF.

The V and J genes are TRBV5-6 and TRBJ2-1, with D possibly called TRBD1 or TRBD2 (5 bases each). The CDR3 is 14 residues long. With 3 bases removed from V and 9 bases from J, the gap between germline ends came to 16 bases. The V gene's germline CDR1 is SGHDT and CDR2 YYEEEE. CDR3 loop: CASSSARWGSEQFF. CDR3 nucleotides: TGTGCCAGCAGCTCGGCTAGGTGGGGGAGTGAGCAGTTCTTC.

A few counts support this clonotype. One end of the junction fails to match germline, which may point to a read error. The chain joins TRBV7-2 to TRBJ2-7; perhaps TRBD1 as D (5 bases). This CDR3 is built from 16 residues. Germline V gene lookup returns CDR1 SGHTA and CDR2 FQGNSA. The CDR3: CASSFGAMSSSHEQYF. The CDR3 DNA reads TGTGCCAGCAGCTTTGGGGCCATGTCTTCCTCCCACGAGCAGTACTTC.

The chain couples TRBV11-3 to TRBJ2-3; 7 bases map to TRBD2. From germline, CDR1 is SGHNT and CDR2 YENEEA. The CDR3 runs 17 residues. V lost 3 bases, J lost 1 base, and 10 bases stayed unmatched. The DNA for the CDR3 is TGTGCCAGCAGCTTCCCCCAACGCGGGAGCGGCACAGATACGCAGTATTTT. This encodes CASSFPQRGSGTDTQYF.

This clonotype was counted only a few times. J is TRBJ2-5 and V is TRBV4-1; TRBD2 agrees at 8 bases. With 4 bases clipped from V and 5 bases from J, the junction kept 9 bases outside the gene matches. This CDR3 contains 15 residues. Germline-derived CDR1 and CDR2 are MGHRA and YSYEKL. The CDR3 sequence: CASSPGGGAWETQYF. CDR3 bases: TGCGCCAGCAGCCCCGGGGGGGGCGCTTGGGAGACCCAGTACTTC.

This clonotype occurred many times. The CDR3 loop reads CASSDGRATGELFF. The DNA for the CDR3 is TGTGCCAGCAGTGACGGGAGGGCCACCGGGGAGCTGTTTTTT. The chain has TRBV6-4 and TRBJ2-2; 7 nucleotides line up with TRBD2. The CDR3 totals 14 residues. V lost 2 bases to trimming and J lost 4 bases; unmatched junction nucleotides: 1. Germline CDR1 is MRHNA and CDR2 is SNTAGT.

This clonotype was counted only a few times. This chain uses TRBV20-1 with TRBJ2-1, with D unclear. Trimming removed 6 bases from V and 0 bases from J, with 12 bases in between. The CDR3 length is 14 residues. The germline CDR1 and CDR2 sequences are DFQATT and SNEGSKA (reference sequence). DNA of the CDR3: TGCAGTGCCCCACCTCCGAGCTCCTACAATGAGCAGTTCTTC. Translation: CSAPPPSSYNEQFF.

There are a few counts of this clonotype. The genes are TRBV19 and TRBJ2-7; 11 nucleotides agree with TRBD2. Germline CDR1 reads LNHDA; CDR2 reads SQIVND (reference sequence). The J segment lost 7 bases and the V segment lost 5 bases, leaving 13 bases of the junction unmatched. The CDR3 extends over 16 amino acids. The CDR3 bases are TGTGCCAGTAGTCCAAGAGGAGGACTAGCGGGCCTAGAGCAGTACTTC. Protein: CASSPRGGLAGLEQYF. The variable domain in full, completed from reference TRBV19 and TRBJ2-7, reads DGGITQSPKYLFRKEGQNVTLSCEQNLNHDAMYWYRQDPGQGLRLIYYSQIVNDFQKGDIAEGYSVSREKKESFPLTVTSAQKNPTAFYLCASSPRGGLAGLEQYFGPGTRLTVT.

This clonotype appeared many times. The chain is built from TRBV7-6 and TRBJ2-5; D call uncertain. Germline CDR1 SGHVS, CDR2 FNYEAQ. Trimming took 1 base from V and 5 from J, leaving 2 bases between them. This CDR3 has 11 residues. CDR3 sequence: CASSLDETQYF. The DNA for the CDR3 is TGTGCCAGCAGCTTAGATGAGACCCAGTACTTC.